These T cell receptor beta chains were read from a single sample in a study of post-analysis software for immune sequencing data. TCRdb reprocessed the PCR reads with MiXCR, giving one entry per CDR3 protein. The sample carries hundreds of thousands of distinct CDR3 sequences, roughly 38% recorded once. Sequencing input: blood. These receptors came from a girl under 18 with multiple sclerosis. The CDR3 runs from the conserved cysteine through the conserved F or W. D genes are given only for firm matches. Some rows have no size entry. The others give once, few or many, or a class for an expanded clone.

CDR3nt	CDR3aa	v_gene	j_gene	d_gene	abundance
TGTGCCAGCACTCGGATAGGCCCCAGCTCCTACGAGCAGTACTTC	CASTRIGPSSYEQYF	TRBV12-3/TRBV12-4	TRBJ2-7	-	-
TGCGCCAGCCGTCCCGGGACAGGGAGTGGTCAGCCCCAGCATTTT	CASRPGTGSGQPQHF	TRBV5-1	TRBJ1-5	TRBD1	few
TGTGCCAGCAGTCTTCGCCCGTCGGGGACAGGCTATAGCTCCTACGAGCAGTACTTC	CASSLRPSGTGYSSYEQYF	TRBV12-3/TRBV12-4	TRBJ2-7	TRBD1	-
TGTGCCAGCAGCTTATCGGGGGGGCTAGAGGAGACCCAGTACTTC	CASSLSGGLEETQYF	TRBV7-6	TRBJ2-5	TRBD2	-
TGTGCCAGCAGCTTATGGACTAGCGCGAAACCTAGCTCCTACAATGAGCAGTTCTTT	CASSLWTSAKPSSYNEQFF	TRBV7-9	TRBJ2-1	TRBD2	-
TGTGCCATCAGTGGGAGGACAGGGGGCGAGAACGAGCAGTACTTC	CAISGRTGGENEQYF	TRBV10-3	TRBJ2-7	TRBD1	few
TGTGCCAGCACCCAGAGCGGGGGGGACCCCAGAGAGCAGTTCTTC	CASTQSGGDPREQFF	TRBV12-3/TRBV12-4	TRBJ2-1	TRBD2	-
TGTGCCAGCAGTTTAAGTCCGACAGGGGGTGTTCATGGCTACACCTTC	CASSLSPTGGVHGYTF	TRBV12-3/TRBV12-4	TRBJ1-2	TRBD1	few
TGCAGCGTTGTGGACAGGGTTTACGAGCAGTACTTC	CSVVDRVYEQYF	TRBV29-1	TRBJ2-7	TRBD1	few
TGCGCCAGCAGCCAAGGGCACGCTGGGGGCAGGAACAAAAACATTCAGTACTTC	CASSQGHAGGRNKNIQYF	TRBV4-1	TRBJ2-4	-	-
TGTGCCAGCAGCACAGGTGGGGGTCGAGGCAATCAGCCCCAGCATTTT	CASSTGGGRGNQPQHF	TRBV7-9	TRBJ1-5	-	-
TGTGCCAGCACCGGGGGACTAGCTCAAGAGACCCAGTACTTC	CASTGGLAQETQYF	TRBV12-3/TRBV12-4	TRBJ2-5	TRBD2	-
TGTGCCAGCAGTTTCGGAGTACTAGCGGGGGGGCCTGAGCAGTTCTTC	CASSFGVLAGGPEQFF	TRBV27	TRBJ2-1	TRBD2	-
TGTGCCAGCAGTCCGGACAGTAACTATGGCTACACCTTC	CASSPDSNYGYTF	TRBV12-3/TRBV12-4	TRBJ1-2	-	many
TGTGCCAGCAGCTCCCGAGGAGGCCTGAACACTGAAGCTTTCTTT	CASSSRGGLNTEAFF	TRBV3-1	TRBJ1-1	-	few
TGTGCCAGCAATCGACAGGGGGGACGAGAGACCCAGTACTTC	CASNRQGGRETQYF	TRBV12-3/TRBV12-4	TRBJ2-5	TRBD1	-
TGTGCCAGCAGCTTAGGGACTAGCGGGAGGAATGAGCAGTTCTTC	CASSLGTSGRNEQFF	TRBV7-3	TRBJ2-1	TRBD2	-
TGTGCCAGCAGGTTAAACACGCTATTCAATGAGCAGTTCTTC	CASRLNTLFNEQFF	TRBV7-2	TRBJ2-1	-	few
TGTGCCAGCAGTGATGGCCCCCCCAGACTAGCGGGGGGGGTGGAAGATACGCAGTATTTT	CASSDGPPRLAGGVEDTQYF	TRBV2	TRBJ2-3	TRBD2	-
TGTGCCAGCAGGGGGTACGGGGCCAACGTCCTGACTTTC	CASRGYGANVLTF	TRBV13	TRBJ2-6	-	-
TGTGCCATCAGTGAGGGAGGGTTTGGCTATGGCTACACCTTC	CAISEGGFGYGYTF	TRBV10-3	TRBJ1-2	-	-
TGTGCCAGCAGAGGGATGGGCGGGTTCTCCTACAATGAGCAGTTCTTC	CASRGMGGFSYNEQFF	TRBV6-2/TRBV6-3	TRBJ2-1	-	few
TGCAGTGCTAGAATCAGCGGGGGGATATCAAGAGATACCCAGTACTTC	CSARISGGISRDTQYF	TRBV20-1	TRBJ2-5	TRBD2	-
TGTGCCAGCAGCTTCCAGGGGGTTGACAGAAATAATGAAAAACTGTTTTTT	CASSFQGVDRNNEKLFF	TRBV6-6	TRBJ1-4	TRBD1	-
TGTGCCAGCAGAAACGGACAGGGCAATCAGCCCCAGCATTTT	CASRNGQGNQPQHF	TRBV12-3/TRBV12-4	TRBJ1-5	TRBD1	-
TGTGCTAGTTCTCCCGGGGGGCATGAGCAGTTCTTC	CASSPGGHEQFF	TRBV12-5	TRBJ2-1	-	-
TGTGCCTGGTGGAGCAGGGGGGACCATGCAACTAATGAAAAACTGTTTTTT	CAWWSRGDHATNEKLFF	TRBV10-3	TRBJ1-4	TRBD1	-
TGTGCCAGCAGTTTAGCAGGGGGAACTGAAGCTTTCTTT	CASSLAGGTEAFF	TRBV27	TRBJ1-1	TRBD1	many
TGTGCCACCAACCACGGGAGTGGGACTGAAGCTTTCTTT	CATNHGSGTEAFF	TRBV7-2	TRBJ1-1	-	-
TGTGCCAGCAGTTTTCGGGACTTCGGGACCCAGTACTTC	CASSFRDFGTQYF	TRBV12-3/TRBV12-4	TRBJ2-5	-	-
TGTGCCAGCAGCTTTCAGGGGGCCTATGAGCAGTTCTTC	CASSFQGAYEQFF	TRBV11-2	TRBJ2-1	TRBD1	-
TGCGCCAGCAGCTTGGTAGGACAGAAAATCTCCTACGAGCAGTACTTC	CASSLVGQKISYEQYF	TRBV5-1	TRBJ2-7	-	-
TGCGCCAGCAGCCAAGATTTCCCCAGGGGCCTCCTCACAGATACGCAGTATTTT	CASSQDFPRGLLTDTQYF	TRBV4-3	TRBJ2-3	-	few
TGCAGTGCTAGAGGGGACGGCACTGAGCAGTTCTTC	CSARGDGTEQFF	TRBV20-1	TRBJ2-1	-	few
TGTGCCAGCAGCCCCCCCCTCCCGATAAACATTCAGTACTTC	CASSPPLPINIQYF	TRBV28	TRBJ2-4	-	few
TGTGCCAGCACCGGACAGGGGAATCGAAATCAGCCCCAGCATTTT	CASTGQGNRNQPQHF	TRBV2	TRBJ1-5	TRBD1	-
TGTGCCAGCAGCCAAGAAGGGCGGCCCGGTTTCTGGGCCAACGTCCTGACTTTC	CASSQEGRPGFWANVLTF	TRBV4-2	TRBJ2-6	-	-
TGCAGTGCTAGGGGTCGGGACAATTACCATGAGCAGTTCTTC	CSARGRDNYHEQFF	TRBV20-1	TRBJ2-1	-	-
TGTGCCAGATCACCGGACAGGGGTGAAGCTTTCTTT	CARSPDRGEAFF	TRBV27	TRBJ1-1	TRBD1	-
TGTGCCAGCAGTGAACAGAAATACACTGAAGCTTTCTTT	CASSEQKYTEAFF	TRBV6-1	TRBJ1-1	-	-